This T cell receptor beta chain was sequenced in a study of cytomegalovirus exposure and HLA in healthy donors. Overall study context: Findings of an earlier analysis included 117 million unique TCR beta sequences from roughly 200 million T cells. Counted in an early data release were 75 million to 85 million unique TCRs from HLA-typed donors.

Comments on this clone: Its cognate antigen is unknown.

Whole-study findings and limits: A reported reduction in N-insertions relative to the approximately 600-donor mean was seen in an Asian-associated ancestry cluster in a later analysis. Later analysis associated a missense DCLRE1C variant with TCR beta V- and J-gene trimming.

From germline, CDR1 is SGHDN and CDR2 FVKESK. The CDR3 contains 17 residues. V lost 4 bases and J lost 3; bases outside the gene matches: 8. Researchers ran the PCR with 60 Vbeta and 13 Jbeta primers. Using immunoSEQ multiplex PCR, the repertoire was profiled, and TCRdb retains in-frame clones only, with some absent. The sample includes about 150,000 clones, about 75% of them seen just once. Sequencing was carried out using PBMCs. This TCR was sampled from a man aged 18 to 30 in good health and CMV-seronegative. This chain joins TRBV14 and TRBJ2-5; 13 nucleotides match TRBD2. The CDR3 DNA sequence: TGTGCCAGCAGCCCGGGACTAGCGGGGCCCTTGGAAGAGACCCAGTACTTC. Encoded protein: CASSPGLAGPLEETQYF.